These 15 T cell receptor beta chains originate from one sample sequenced in a study of STAT5B mutations in CD4+ large granular lymphocyte leukemia. Assay: immunoSEQ multiplex PCR; the TCRdb copy retains only in-frame clones and omits some. The repertoire holds about 33,000 clones, with about 70% as singletons. Sequencing was performed on CD4+ T cells from blood buffy coats. The receptor source for this set is a human donor in good health.

This sequence joins TRBV2 and TRBJ1-1, with TRBD1 identical over 7 bases. This CDR3 comprises 14 residues. CDR1 SNHLY and CDR2 FYNNEI come from the germline V gene. The junction had 8 bases not matched to a gene; V was cut back by 6 bases and J by 4 bases. CDR3 nucleotide sequence: TGTGCCAGCAGCGCAGGGGGGTTAGGCACTGAAGCTTTCTTT. This translates into CASSAGGLGTEAFF.

The chain recombines TRBV29-1 with TRBJ2-1, with D maybe TRBD2 (6 bases). V was cut by 6 bases and J by 6 bases, with 18 bases left in between. The CDR3 runs 14 residues. The germline V gene encodes CDR1 SQVTM and CDR2 ANQGSEA. For the CDR3, the DNA is TGCAGCGTCGCCGGGACTGGGTCACCCAATGAGCAGTTCTTC. Amino acids: CSVAGTGSPNEQFF.

The chain is built from TRBV11-1 and TRBJ2-7, with a weak D call TRBD1 (5 bases). In germline, CDR1 is SGHAT, CDR2 FQDESV (reference sequence). The length of the CDR3 is 15 residues. The V gene lost 2 bases and the J gene lost 4 bases, with 15 bases spanning the gap. CDR3 residues: CASSLLQGPRYEQYF. The DNA of the CDR3 is TGTGCCAGCAGCTTACTTCAGGGTCCTAGATACGAGCAGTACTTC.

The chain uses TRBV7-2 and TRBJ2-7; TRBD2 matches at 8 bases. The CDR3 contains 14 residues. V lost 6 bases, J lost 2 bases, and 6 bases stayed unmatched. Germline CDR1 SGHTA, CDR2 FQGNSA. The CDR3: CASSSTGGPYEQYF. CDR3 nucleotide sequence: TGTGCCAGCAGTTCGACGGGAGGGCCCTACGAGCAGTACTTC.

Only one count was recorded for this clone. The V and J genes are TRBV6-1 and TRBJ2-5, with a weak D call TRBD1 (6 bases). Between the trimmed V and J ends, which lost 4 bases and 2 bases, there was a span of 11 bases. The germline V gene has CDR1 MNHNS and CDR2 SASEGT. The length of the CDR3 is 14 residues. CDR3 nucleotide sequence: TGTGCCAGCAGTGGCCTGAGGGGGCAAGAGACCCAGTACTTC. Its translation: CASSGLRGQETQYF.

V gene TRBV2 combines with J gene TRBJ2-2, with a tentative D call TRBD2 (6 bases). The V end was cut by 6 bases, the J end by 4 bases, with 15 bases between. The CDR3 has 15 amino acids. CDR1 SNHLY and CDR2 FYNNEI come from the germline V gene. Written as DNA, the CDR3 is TGTGCCAGCAGCCAGGACGGGAGTGGCACCGGGGAGCTGTTTTTT. Its translation: CASSQDGSGTGELFF.

This clone turned up a few times. The chain carries TRBV11-3 and TRBJ2-2, with 10 bases fitting TRBD2. This CDR3 spans 15 amino acids. The germline V gene has CDR1 SGHNT and CDR2 YENEEA. V was clipped by 6 bases and J by 8 bases; unmatched bases: 9. CDR3 in amino acids: CASSLSGGASGELFF. The DNA of the CDR3 is TGTGCCAGCAGTTTAAGCGGGGGGGCGTCTGGGGAGCTGTTTTTT.

The chain uses TRBV6-1 and TRBJ1-3, with 7 nucleotides matching TRBD1. Trimming at V came to 3 bases and at J to 3 bases, leaving 8 bases not matched to a gene. The CDR3 sequence is 16 residues long. The V gene's germline CDR1 is MNHNS and CDR2 SASEGT. CDR3 sequence: CASSDLIGTDGNTIYF. CDR3 bases: TGTGCCAGCAGTGACTTAATCGGGACAGATGGAAACACCATATATTTT.

This clone has only a few counts. The chain uses TRBV7-2 and TRBJ2-7; the D gene could be TRBD1 or TRBD2 (6 bases each). Germline values: CDR1 SGHTA, CDR2 FQGNSA. This CDR3 contains 15 residues. Trimming cost V 6 bases and J 6 bases, with 21 bases left between them. As DNA, the CDR3 is TGTGCCAGCAGTTCCAACGGGGGCACAACGGGCGAGCAGTACTTC. This sequence encodes CASSSNGGTTGEQYF. Full variable domain (rest looked up from reference TRBV7-2 and TRBJ2-7): GAGVSQSPSNKVTEKGKDVELRCDPISGHTALYWYRQSLGQGLEFLIYFQGNSAPDKSGLPSDRFSAERTGGSVSTLTIQRTQQEDSAVYLCASSSNGGTTGEQYFGPGTRLTVT.

This chain links TRBV7-9 with TRBJ2-2; perhaps TRBD2 as D (6 bases). The CDR3 extends over 13 amino acids. Germline V gene data show CDR1 as SEHNR and CDR2 as FQNEAQ (reference sequence). The V end was cut by 5 bases, the J end by 4 bases, with 8 bases between. CDR3 nucleotide sequence: TGTGCCAGCAGCACGGAGGGCACCGGGGAGCTGTTTTTT. Its protein product is CASSTEGTGELFF.

The J gene is TRBJ2-5, the V gene TRBV19; D perhaps matches TRBD1 (6 bases). Per germline, CDR1 LNHDA and CDR2 SQIVND (reference sequence). The CDR3 runs 15 residues. The ends were cut back, 5 bases at V and 5 bases at J, with 18 bases in the middle. The CDR3 loop reads CASSWGRGAVETQYF. CDR3 DNA sequence: TGTGCCAGTAGTTGGGGCAGGGGAGCAGTCGAGACCCAGTACTTC.

The rearrangement links TRBV2 to TRBJ1-2, with D perhaps TRBD1 (5 bases). This CDR3 region has 14 residues. Trimming shortened V by 3 bases and J by 1 base, and 9 bases separated the two germline ends. Germline CDR1 reads SNHLY; CDR2 reads FYNNEI. The CDR3 sequence is CASSDQGFNYGYTF. CDR3 nucleotides: TGTGCCAGCAGTGACCAGGGTTTTAACTATGGCTACACCTTC.

The V call is TRBV5-1, the J call TRBJ2-6; D is uncertain. Germline values: CDR1 SGHRS, CDR2 YFSETQ. The CDR3 sequence is 13 residues long. Trimming left V 4 bases short and J 3 bases short, with 5 bases between. The CDR3 loop is CASSLVGANVLTF. The CDR3 DNA sequence: TGCGCCAGCAGCCTGGTTGGGGCCAACGTCCTGACTTTC.

The rearrangement joins TRBV6-6 to TRBJ2-7; weak D call: TRBD1 (6 bases). Trimming cost V 5 bases and J 2 bases, with 10 bases left between them. The germline CDR1 and CDR2 sequences are MNHNY and SVGAGI (reference sequence). This CDR3 contains 13 residues. This CDR3 is CASSPGQTYEQYF. The CDR3, as DNA: TGTGCCAGCAGTCCCGGACAGACCTACGAGCAGTACTTC.

The chain joins TRBV18 to TRBJ2-1; 13 bases fit TRBD2. CDR3 length equals 15 residues. Germline loops: CDR1 KGHSH, CDR2 LQKENI. With V trimmed by 2 bases and J by 9 bases, 4 bases remained unmatched. CDR3 amino acids: CASSPSTSGRFEQFF. The CDR3 nucleotides are TGTGCCAGCTCACCATCGACTAGCGGGAGGTTTGAGCAGTTCTTC. The whole variable domain, remainder taken from reference TRBV18 and TRBJ2-1, is NAGVMQNPRHLVRRRGQEARLRCSPMKGHSHVYWYRQLPEEGLKFMVYLQKENIIDESGMPKERFSAEFPKEGPSILRIQQVVRGDSAAYFCASSPSTSGRFEQFFGPGTRLTVL.